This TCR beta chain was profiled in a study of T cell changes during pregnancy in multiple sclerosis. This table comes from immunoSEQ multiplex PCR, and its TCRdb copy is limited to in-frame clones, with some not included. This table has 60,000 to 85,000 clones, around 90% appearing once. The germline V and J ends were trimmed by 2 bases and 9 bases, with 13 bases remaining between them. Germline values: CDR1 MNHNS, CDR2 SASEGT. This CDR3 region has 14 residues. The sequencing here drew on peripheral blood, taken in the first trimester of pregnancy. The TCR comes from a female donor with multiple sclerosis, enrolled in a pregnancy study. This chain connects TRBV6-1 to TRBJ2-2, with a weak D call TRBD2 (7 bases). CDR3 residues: CASSETRGGRELFF. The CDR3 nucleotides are TGTGCCAGCAGTGAAACTAGGGGGGGCCGGGAGCTGTTTTTT.